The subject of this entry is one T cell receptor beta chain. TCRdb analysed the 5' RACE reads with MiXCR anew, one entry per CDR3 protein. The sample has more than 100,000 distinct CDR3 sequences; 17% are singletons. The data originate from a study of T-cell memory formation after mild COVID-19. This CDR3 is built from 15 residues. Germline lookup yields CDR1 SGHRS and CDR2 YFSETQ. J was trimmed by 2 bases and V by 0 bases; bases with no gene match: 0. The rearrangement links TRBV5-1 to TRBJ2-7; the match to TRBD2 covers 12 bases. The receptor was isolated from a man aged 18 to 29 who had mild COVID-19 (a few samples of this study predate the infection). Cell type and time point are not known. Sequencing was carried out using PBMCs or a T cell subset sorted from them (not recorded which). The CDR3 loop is CASSLGTSGTYEQYF. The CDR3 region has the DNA TGCGCCAGCAGCTTGGGGACTAGCGGGACCTACGAGCAGTACTTC.